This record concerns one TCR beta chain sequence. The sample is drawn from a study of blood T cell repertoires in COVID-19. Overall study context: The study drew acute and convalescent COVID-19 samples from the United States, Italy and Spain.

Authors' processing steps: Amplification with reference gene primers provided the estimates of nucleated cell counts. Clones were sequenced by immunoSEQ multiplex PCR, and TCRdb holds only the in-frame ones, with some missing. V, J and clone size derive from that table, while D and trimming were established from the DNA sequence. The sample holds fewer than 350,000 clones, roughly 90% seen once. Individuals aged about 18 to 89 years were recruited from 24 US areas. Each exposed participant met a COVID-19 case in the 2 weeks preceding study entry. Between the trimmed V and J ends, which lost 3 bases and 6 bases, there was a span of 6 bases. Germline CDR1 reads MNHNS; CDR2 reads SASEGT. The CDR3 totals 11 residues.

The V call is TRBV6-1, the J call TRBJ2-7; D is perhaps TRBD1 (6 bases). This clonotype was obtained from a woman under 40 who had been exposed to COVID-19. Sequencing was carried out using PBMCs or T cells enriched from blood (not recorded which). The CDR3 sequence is CASSDRGEQYF. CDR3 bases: TGTGCCAGCAGTGACAGGGGCGAGCAGTACTTC.